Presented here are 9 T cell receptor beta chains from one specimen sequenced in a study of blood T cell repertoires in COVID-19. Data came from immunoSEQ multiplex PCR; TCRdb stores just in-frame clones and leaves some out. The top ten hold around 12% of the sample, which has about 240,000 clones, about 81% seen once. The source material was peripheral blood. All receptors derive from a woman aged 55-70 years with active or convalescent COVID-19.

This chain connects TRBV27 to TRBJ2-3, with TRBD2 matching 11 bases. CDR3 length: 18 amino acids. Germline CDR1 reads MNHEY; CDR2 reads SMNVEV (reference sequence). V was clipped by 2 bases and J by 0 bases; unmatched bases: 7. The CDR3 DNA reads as TGTGCCAGCAGTTTACTAGCGGGGGGCATCTGGAGCACAGATACGCAGTATTTT. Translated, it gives CASSLLAGGIWSTDTQYF.

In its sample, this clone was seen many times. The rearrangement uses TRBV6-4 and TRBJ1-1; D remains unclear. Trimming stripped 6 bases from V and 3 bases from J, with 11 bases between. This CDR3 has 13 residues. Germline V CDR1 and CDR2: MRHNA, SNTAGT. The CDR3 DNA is TGTGCCAGCAGCGAGACACCCGACACTGAAGCTTTCTTT. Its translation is CASSETPDTEAFF.

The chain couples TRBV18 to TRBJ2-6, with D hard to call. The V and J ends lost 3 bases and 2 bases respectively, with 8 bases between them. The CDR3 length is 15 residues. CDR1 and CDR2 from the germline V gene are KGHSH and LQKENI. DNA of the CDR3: TGTGCCAGCTCACCTATCGCGGCTGGGGCCAACGTCCTGACTTTC. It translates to CASSPIAAGANVLTF. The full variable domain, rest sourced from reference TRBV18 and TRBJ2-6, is NAGVMQNPRHLVRRRGQEARLRCSPMKGHSHVYWYRQLPEEGLKFMVYLQKENIIDESGMPKERFSAEFPKEGPSILRIQQVVRGDSAAYFCASSPIAAGANVLTFGAGSRLTVL.

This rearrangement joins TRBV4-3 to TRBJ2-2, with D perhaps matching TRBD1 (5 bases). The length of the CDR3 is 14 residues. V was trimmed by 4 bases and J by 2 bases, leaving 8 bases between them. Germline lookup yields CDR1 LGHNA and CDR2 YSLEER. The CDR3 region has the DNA TGCGCCAGCAGCCCTCAGGGAAACACCGGGGAGCTGTTTTTT. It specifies CASSPQGNTGELFF.

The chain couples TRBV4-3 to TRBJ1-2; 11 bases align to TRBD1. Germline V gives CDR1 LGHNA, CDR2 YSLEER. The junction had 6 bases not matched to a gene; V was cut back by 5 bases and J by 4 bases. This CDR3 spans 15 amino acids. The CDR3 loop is CASSSSGTGGYGYTF. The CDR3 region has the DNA TGCGCCAGCAGCTCATCCGGGACAGGGGGCTATGGCTACACCTTC.

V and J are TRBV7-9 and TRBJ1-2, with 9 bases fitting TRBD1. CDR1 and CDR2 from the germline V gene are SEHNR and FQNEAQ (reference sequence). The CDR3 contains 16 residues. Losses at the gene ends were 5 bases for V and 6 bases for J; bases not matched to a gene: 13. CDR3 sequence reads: CASSPPGQGLVHGYTF. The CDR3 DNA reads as TGTGCCAGCAGCCCACCGGGACAGGGATTGGTGCATGGCTACACCTTC.

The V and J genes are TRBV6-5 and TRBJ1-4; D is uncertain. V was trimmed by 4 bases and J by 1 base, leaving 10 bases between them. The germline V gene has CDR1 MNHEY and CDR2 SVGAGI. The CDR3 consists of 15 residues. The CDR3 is CASSSLGGTNEKLFF. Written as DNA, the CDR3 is TGTGCCAGCAGTTCCCTGGGAGGAACTAATGAAAAACTGTTTTTT.

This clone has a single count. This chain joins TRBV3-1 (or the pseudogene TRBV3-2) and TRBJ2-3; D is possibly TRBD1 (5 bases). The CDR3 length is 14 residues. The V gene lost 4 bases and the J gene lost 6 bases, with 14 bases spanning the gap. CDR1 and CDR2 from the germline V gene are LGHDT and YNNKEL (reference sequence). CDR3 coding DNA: TGTGCCAGCAGCCCCCGACCAGGGCCCGATACGCAGTATTTT. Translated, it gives CASSPRPGPDTQYF.

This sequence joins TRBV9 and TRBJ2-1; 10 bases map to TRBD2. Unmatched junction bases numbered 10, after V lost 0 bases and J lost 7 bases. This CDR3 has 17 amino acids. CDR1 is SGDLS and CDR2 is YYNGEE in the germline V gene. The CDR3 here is CASSVESGGAPRNEQFF. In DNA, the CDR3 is TGTGCCAGCAGCGTAGAGAGCGGGGGGGCCCCTAGGAATGAGCAGTTCTTC.